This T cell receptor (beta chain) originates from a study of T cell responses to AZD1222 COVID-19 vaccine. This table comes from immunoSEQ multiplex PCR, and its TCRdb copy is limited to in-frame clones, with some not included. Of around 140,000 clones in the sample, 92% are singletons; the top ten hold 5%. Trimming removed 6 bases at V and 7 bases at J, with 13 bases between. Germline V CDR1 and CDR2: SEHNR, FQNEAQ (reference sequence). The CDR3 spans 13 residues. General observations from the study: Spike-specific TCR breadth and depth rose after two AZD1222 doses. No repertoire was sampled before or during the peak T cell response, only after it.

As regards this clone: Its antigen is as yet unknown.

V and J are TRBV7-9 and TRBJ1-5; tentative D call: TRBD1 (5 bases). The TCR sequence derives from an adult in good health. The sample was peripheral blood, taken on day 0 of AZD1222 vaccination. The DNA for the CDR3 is TGTGCCAGCAGTCAGGGAGCGGAACAGCCCCAGCATTTT. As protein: CASSQGAEQPQHF.